Reported below is one T cell receptor beta chain. The target of this receptor is not known. No much larger clone is present one base from it, and per-base qualities are unavailable. Whole blood was collected in K2EDTA tubes by collaborating institutions according to the institutions' own protocols. Collaborator samples were shipped for TCRbeta analysis as frozen whole blood, isolated PBMCs, or DNA extracted from either sample type. The data stem from a study of blood T cell repertoires in COVID-19 (dated by TCRdb to 2020 to 2021). With regard to the full study: Collaborator samples came from the United States, Italy and Spain and covered acute and convalescent phases of COVID-19. Where available, HLA class I and class II types were obtained from metadata supplied by the sample provider rather than from assay-based typing. The repertoires were released in a freely available public database meant as a resource for research on the immune response to SARS-CoV-2. Samples came from the ongoing ImmuneRACE study (first 160 participants) plus 1,254 subjects from 6 global collaborators. Nearly every sample came with metadata listing a de-identified subject ID, COVID-19 status, age in years and sex. Subjects who had been exposed to COVID-19, were actively infected with it, or had recovered from it provided the deeply sampled blood TCRbeta repertoires that made up the dataset. The material from the prospective study consisted of cDNA or gDNA derived from T cells, B-cell-depleted T cells, or PBMCs.

The paper as a whole reports these results and caveats: Clinical and demographic metadata were provided uncurated, with the amount varying by source and participant.

The immunoSEQ Assay, a bias-controlled multiplex PCR, was used to amplify TCRbeta CDR3 regions from genomic DNA. For the original study's pipeline: Nucleated cell counts per sample were estimated from amplification of reference gene primers within the assay. To quantify the absolute abundance of each unique TCRbeta CDR3 rearrangement, sequence reads were collapsed and filtered. For each sample, productive Simpson clonality was calculated as the square root of Simpson's diversity index over productive rearrangements. Here the immuneACCESS table is served through TCRdb, limited to in-frame sequences with V and J called. Missing clones are a known gap in these copies; in checked studies unresolved V genes cover under half, and the rest lacks a known reason. V and J calls and clone size come straight from that table; D and trimming were deduced from the DNA. This sample is represented by 150,000 to 200,000 clones; 82% of them were singletons. In total, the top ten clones hold about 10% of the sample.

The germline V gene (reference sequence) yields SGHKS for CDR1 and YYEKEE for CDR2. V loses 2 bases, J loses 8 bases, and the germline ends lie 14 bases apart. Measured from the cysteine to the phenylalanine, the CDR3 is 14 residues long. The DNA shown is the 42-base CDR3, in frame from base 1. The sample taken for sequencing was peripheral blood. The sequence was obtained from a woman of 80 years or more with active or convalescent COVID-19. The chain is made from TRBV5-5 and TRBJ2-1; the D segment cannot be called with confidence. The CDR3 is CASSFTSPEDEQFF. The DNA sequence is TGTGCCAGCAGCTTTACTTCCCCCGAGGATGAGCAGTTCTTC. Where the CDR3 stops, the reference TRBV5-5 and TRBJ2-1 genes take over; the full variable domain is DAGVTQSPTHLIKTRGQQVTLRCSPISGHKSVSWYQQVLGQGPQFIFQYYEKEERGRGNFPDRFSARQFPNYSSELNVNALLLGDSALYLCASSFTSPEDEQFFGPGTRLTVL.